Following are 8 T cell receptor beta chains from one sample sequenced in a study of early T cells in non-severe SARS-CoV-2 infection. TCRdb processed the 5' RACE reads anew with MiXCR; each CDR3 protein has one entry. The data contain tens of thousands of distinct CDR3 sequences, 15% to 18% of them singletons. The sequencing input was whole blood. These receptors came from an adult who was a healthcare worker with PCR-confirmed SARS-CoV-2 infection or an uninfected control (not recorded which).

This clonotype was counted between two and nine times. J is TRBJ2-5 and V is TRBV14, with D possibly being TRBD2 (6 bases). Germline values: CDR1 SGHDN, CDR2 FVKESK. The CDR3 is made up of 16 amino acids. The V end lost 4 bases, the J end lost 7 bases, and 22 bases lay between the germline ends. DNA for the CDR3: TGTGCCAGCAGCCTGAGAGCGGGCCGACTGGGTGGGACCCAGTACTTC. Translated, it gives CASSLRAGRLGGTQYF.

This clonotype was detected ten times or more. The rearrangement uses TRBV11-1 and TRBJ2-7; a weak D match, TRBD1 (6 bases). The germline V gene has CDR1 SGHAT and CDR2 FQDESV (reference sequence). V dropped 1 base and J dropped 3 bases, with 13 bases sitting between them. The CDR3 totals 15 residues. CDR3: CASSLVDSQYYEQYF. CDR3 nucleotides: TGTGCCAGCAGCTTAGTGGACAGCCAATACTACGAGCAGTACTTC.

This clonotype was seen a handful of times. The CDR3 reads CASSFNRVLNTEAFF. The DNA for the CDR3 is TGTGCCAGCAGCTTTAACCGGGTTTTGAACACTGAAGCTTTCTTT. The V and J genes are TRBV7-8 and TRBJ1-1; D not certain. The germline V gene encodes CDR1 SGHVS and CDR2 FQNEAQ. The germline V and J ends were trimmed by 3 bases and 0 bases, with 11 bases remaining between them. CDR3 length: 15 amino acids.

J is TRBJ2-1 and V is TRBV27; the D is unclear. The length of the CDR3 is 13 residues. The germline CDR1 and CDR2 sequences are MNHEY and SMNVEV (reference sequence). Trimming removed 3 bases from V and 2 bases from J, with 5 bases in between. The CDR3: CASSFGAYNEQFF. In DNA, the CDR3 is TGTGCCAGCAGTTTTGGGGCCTACAATGAGCAGTTCTTC.

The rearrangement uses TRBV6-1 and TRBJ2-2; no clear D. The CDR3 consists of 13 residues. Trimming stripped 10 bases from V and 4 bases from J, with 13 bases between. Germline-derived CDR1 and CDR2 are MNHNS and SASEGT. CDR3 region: CATKTAVTGELFF. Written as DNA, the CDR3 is TGTGCCACCAAAACGGCCGTCACCGGGGAGCTGTTTTTT.

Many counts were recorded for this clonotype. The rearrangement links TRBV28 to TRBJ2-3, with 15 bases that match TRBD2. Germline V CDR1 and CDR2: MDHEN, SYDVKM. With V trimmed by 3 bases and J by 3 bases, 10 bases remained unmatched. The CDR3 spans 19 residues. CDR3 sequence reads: CASSFPSGTSGGRTDTQYF. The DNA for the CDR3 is TGTGCCAGCAGTTTCCCCTCCGGGACTAGCGGGGGGCGGACAGATACGCAGTATTTT.

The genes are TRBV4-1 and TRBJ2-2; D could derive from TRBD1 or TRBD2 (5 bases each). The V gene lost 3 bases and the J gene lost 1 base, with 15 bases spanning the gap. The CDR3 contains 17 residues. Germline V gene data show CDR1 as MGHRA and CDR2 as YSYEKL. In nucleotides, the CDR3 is TGCGCCAGCAGCCACAGAGGGGAAGGGGTGAACACCGGGGAGCTGTTTTTT. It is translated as CASSHRGEGVNTGELFF.

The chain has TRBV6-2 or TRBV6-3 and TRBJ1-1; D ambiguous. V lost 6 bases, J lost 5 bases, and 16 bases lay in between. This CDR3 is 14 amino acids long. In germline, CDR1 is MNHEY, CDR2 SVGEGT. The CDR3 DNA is TGTGCCAGCAGCTTGGGCGGGATGGTGACTGAAGCTTTCTTT. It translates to CASSLGGMVTEAFF.